This T cell receptor (beta chain) was captured by sequencing in a study of response to subunit inactivated influenza vaccine. Study-wide findings and caveats: Researchers suggested that each seasonal influenza vaccination recruits few new T cells.

A note on this clonotype: Antigen: not known.

The germline V gene has CDR1 LNHDA and CDR2 SQIVND (reference sequence). CDR3 length equals 16 residues. With 4 bases clipped from V and 4 bases from J, the junction kept 10 bases outside the gene matches. TCRdb processed the RT-PCR reads anew with MiXCR; each CDR3 protein has one entry. This table has about 170,000 distinct CDR3 sequences, about 10% appearing once. Sequenced material: CD8+ T cells sorted from PBMCs, taken 23 months after vaccination. This TCR came from a man aged 50 to 75 who received an inactivated influenza vaccine. The chain combines TRBV19 with TRBJ2-3, with 8 positions matching TRBD2. Written as DNA, the CDR3 is TGTGCCAGTAGTACCGGAGGGGGGACTAGAGCAGATACGCAGTATTTT. This translates into CASSTGGGTRADTQYF.